A single sample gave rise to the 7 T cell receptor beta chains below, sequenced in a study of blood T cell repertoires in COVID-19. Clones were read by immunoSEQ multiplex PCR, and TCRdb kept only the in-frame ones, dropping some. Here the sample spans about 200,000 clones, roughly 82% being singletons. The sample consisted of PBMCs or T cells enriched from blood (not recorded which). These TCRs come from a man aged 35 to 55 who had recovered from COVID-19.

The chain is built from TRBV7-2 and TRBJ2-2; 7 nucleotides line up with TRBD1. The germline CDR1 and CDR2 sequences are SGHTA and FQGNSA. The CDR3 runs to 18 residues. J lost 1 base, V lost 5 bases, and 13 bases had no gene match. CDR3 sequence: CASSMTGSPQGNTGELFF. The CDR3 DNA sequence: TGTGCCAGCAGCATGACAGGGTCCCCTCAAGGGAACACCGGGGAGCTGTTTTTT.

The CDR3 loop is CASTSSQGPPGELFF. The CDR3 DNA reads TGTGCCAGCACTTCCTCCCAGGGGCCCCCCGGGGAGCTGTTTTTT. V and J are TRBV28 and TRBJ2-2, with D possibly being TRBD1 (6 bases). The V gene lost 7 bases and the J gene lost 6 bases, with 18 bases spanning the gap. CDR1 and CDR2 from the germline V gene are MDHEN and SYDVKM. The CDR3 is 15 amino acids.

The chain uses TRBV9 and TRBJ2-2; 10 bases align to TRBD2. The CDR3 runs 15 residues. The V gene's germline CDR1 is SGDLS and CDR2 YYNGEE. V was clipped by 4 bases and J by 4 bases; unmatched bases: 4. The CDR3 here is CASSLAGASTGELFF. The CDR3 nucleotides read TGTGCCAGCAGCCTAGCGGGAGCGAGCACCGGGGAGCTGTTTTTT.

This rearrangement joins TRBV29-1 to TRBJ2-3, with D possibly TRBD2 on 5 matching bases. Germline V gene data show CDR1 as SQVTM and CDR2 as ANQGSEA. Trimming cost V 4 bases and J 5 bases, with 7 bases left between them. CDR3 length equals 11 residues. CDR3 DNA sequence: TGCAGCGTTGCTGAGGGAGATACGCAGTATTTT. Its translation is CSVAEGDTQYF.

This chain connects TRBV4-2 to TRBJ2-2, with 8 positions matching TRBD1. The CDR3 is made up of 14 amino acids. Germline loops: CDR1 LGHNA, CDR2 YNFKEQ. The V segment lost 8 bases and the J segment 5 bases; nucleotides outside the gene matches: 7. The CDR3 DNA follows: TGTGCCAGCGACTCGACAGGGGTTACCGGGGAGCTGTTTTTT. It encodes CASDSTGVTGELFF.

The gene calls are TRBV3-1 (or the pseudogene TRBV3-2) and TRBJ2-7; D unclear. CDR1 is LGHDT and CDR2 is YNNKEL in the germline V gene (reference sequence). The CDR3 consists of 12 residues. With 0 bases removed from V and 7 bases from J, the gap between germline ends came to 7 bases. The CDR3: CASSQEAWEQYF. In DNA form, the CDR3 reads TGTGCCAGCAGCCAAGAGGCATGGGAGCAGTACTTC.

This clone was counted only a few times. CDR3 DNA: TGTGCCACCAGTGATGGCACCAGGGGGGCTTTCTTT. The encoded protein is CATSDGTRGAFF. The rearrangement joins TRBV24-1 to TRBJ1-1; TRBD1 matches at 7 bases. CDR3 size: 12 residues. Germline values: CDR1 KGHDR, CDR2 SFDVKD. V trimming: 3 bases; J trimming: 11 bases; junction bases outside the gene matches: 5.